The clone carrying this TCR beta chain was counted ten times or more. Time point reported: newly diagnosed GD, antithyroid drugs for less than 3 months. The TCR library was made from RNA that had been extracted from PBMCs in TRIzol. In Xi'an, China, an endocrinology department was the source of patients. This specimen comes from a study of regulatory T cells in long-lasting Graves disease. The overall study: Antithyroid drugs had been given to newly diagnosed Graves' patients for under 3 months.

The CDR3 covers 14 residues. From germline, CDR1 is PRHDT and CDR2 FYEKMQ (reference sequence). V was pared by 0 bases and J by 6 bases, with 9 bases between. Library construction for TCR beta used iRepertoire HTBI primers and Arm-PCR of CDR3 regions. TCRdb processed the multiplex PCR reads anew with MiXCR; each CDR3 protein has one entry. Here the sample spans approximately 350,000 distinct CDR3 sequences, 12% being singletons. These data also featured in a second study, about T cells in Graves' hyperthyroidism and ophthalmopathy.

The chain couples TRBV13 to TRBJ1-5, with D tentatively TRBD1 (5 bases). The sequenced sample was peripheral blood mononuclear cells (PBMCs), obtained at new diagnosis, from a patient treated with antithyroid drugs. This receptor was taken from a young woman with Graves disease. The chain's CDR3 is CASSLGTEAQPQHF. CDR3 DNA: TGTGCCAGCAGCTTAGGGACAGAGGCTCAGCCCCAGCATTTT.